This is a list of T cell receptor beta chains from one sample in a study of blood T cell repertoires in COVID-19. Generated by immunoSEQ multiplex PCR, the TCRdb table keeps only in-frame clones and is missing some. The repertoire holds tens of thousands of clones, with around 80% as singletons. Input material: peripheral blood. These receptors were collected from a man aged 55 to 70 with acute or convalescent COVID-19. The CDR3 runs from the conserved cysteine through the conserved F or W. A D gene is named only where the DNA matches it firmly. Clone size, where shown, is once, few, many, or a class for clones that have expanded.

NA,TRBJ2-5,15,NA,TRBV14,CASSLGLTGQETQYF,TGTGCCAGCAGCTTGGGACTGACAGGGCAAGAGACCCAGTACTTC
NA,TRBJ2-7,13,NA,TRBV28,CASILTGALEQYF,TGTGCCAGCATCCTCACGGGAGCACTCGAGCAGTACTTC
NA,TRBJ2-1,15,TRBD2,TRBV7-2,CASSPRTSGSVEQFF,TGTGCCAGCAGCCCCCGGACTAGCGGGAGTGTTGAGCAGTTCTTC
few,TRBJ1-4,12,NA,TRBV29-1,CSVGGTNEKLFF,TGCAGCGTTGGCGGGACTAATGAAAAACTGTTTTTT
few,TRBJ1-2,15,NA,TRBV7-8,CASSSGLGGMVGYTF,TGTGCCAGCAGCTCCGGGCTGGGGGGGATGGTTGGCTACACCTTC
NA,TRBJ2-7,10,NA,TRBV10-1,CASGEREQYF,TGCGCCAGCGGCGAGCGAGAGCAGTACTTC
NA,TRBJ2-3,16,NA,TRBV5-1,CASSPMISRSTDTQYF,TGCGCCAGCAGCCCGATGATTTCGAGGTCCACAGATACGCAGTATTTT
NA,TRBJ2-7,12,TRBD1,TRBV29-1,CSVVRGGHEQYF,TGCAGCGTTGTAAGAGGGGGCCACGAGCAGTACTTC
NA,TRBJ2-1,13,NA,TRBV18,CASSPEPGNEQFF,TGTGCCAGCTCACCGGAACCGGGGAATGAGCAGTTCTTC
NA,TRBJ2-4,17,TRBD2,TRBV11-2,CASSIPGLAGRKNIQYF,TGTGCCAGCAGCATTCCGGGACTAGCGGGCCGCAAAAACATTCAGTACTTC
NA,TRBJ2-7,13,NA,TRBV2,CASSGGRFREQYF,TGTGCCAGCAGTGGGGGGAGGTTCCGCGAGCAGTACTTC
few,TRBJ1-2,13,NA,TRBV2,CASSGTAYYGYTF,TGTGCCAGCAGTGGGACAGCCTACTATGGCTACACCTTC
NA,TRBJ2-1,15,TRBD2,TRBV24-1,CATGLAGEFSNEQFF,TGTGCCACCGGACTAGCGGGGGAGTTTAGCAATGAGCAGTTCTTC
NA,TRBJ1-4,17,TRBD1,TRBV4-3,CASSHGQGGSGNEKLFF,TGCGCCAGCAGCCACGGACAGGGAGGGTCGGGTAATGAAAAACTGTTTTTT
NA,TRBJ2-7,12,TRBD2,TRBV12-3/TRBV12-4,CASSRSGIEQYF,TGTGCCAGCAGTCGGAGCGGGATCGAGCAGTACTTC
NA,TRBJ2-1,11,NA,TRBV20-1,CSAGSGNEQFF,TGCAGTGCTGGGAGTGGGAATGAGCAGTTCTTC
NA,TRBJ2-1,15,TRBD2,TRBV11-3,CASSLMGGPSNEQFF,TGTGCCAGCAGCTTGATGGGAGGGCCATCCAATGAGCAGTTCTTC
NA,TRBJ2-1,16,TRBD2,TRBV28,CASRSTSAPSYNEQFF,TGTGCCAGCAGATCAACTAGCGCTCCCTCCTACAATGAGCAGTTCTTC
NA,TRBJ2-3,13,TRBD2,TRBV10-3,CAITAGDTDTQYF,TGTGCCATCACAGCGGGGGACACAGATACGCAGTATTTT
NA,TRBJ1-1,13,NA,TRBV28,CASVREMNTEAFF,TGTGCCAGCGTACGGGAAATGAACACTGAAGCTTTCTTT
NA,TRBJ2-1,16,TRBD2,TRBV19,CASSRAGTSGDNEQFF,TGTGCCAGTAGTAGAGCCGGGACTAGCGGTGACAATGAGCAGTTCTTC
NA,TRBJ2-3,16,NA,TRBV24-1,CATSDSPGGPVDTQYF,TGTGCCACCAGTGACTCCCCCGGGGGGCCGGTAGATACGCAGTATTTT
NA,TRBJ2-5,14,TRBD1,TRBV18,CASSSTGAEETQYF,TGTGCCAGCTCGAGCACAGGGGCTGAAGAGACCCAGTACTTC
NA,TRBJ1-3,13,NA,TRBV6-5,CASRASGGNTIYF,TGTGCCAGCAGGGCCTCAGGGGGAAACACCATATATTTT
NA,TRBJ1-1,15,NA,TRBV3-1/TRBV3-2,CASSRTRGGNTEAFF,TGTGCCAGCAGCCGTACTAGAGGGGGGAACACTGAAGCTTTCTTT
NA,TRBJ2-1,21,TRBD2,TRBV4-3,CASSPSGTSVGRGVSYNEQFF,TGCGCCAGCAGCCCTTCCGGGACTAGCGTGGGTCGGGGGGTCTCCTACAATGAGCAGTTCTTC
NA,TRBJ2-2,14,NA,TRBV11-3,CASSPSQGYGELFF,TGTGCCAGCAGCCCTAGTCAGGGGTACGGGGAGCTGTTTTTT